This TCR beta chain comes out of a study of T cell responses to AZD1222 COVID-19 vaccine (dated by TCRdb to 2020 to 2022). In terms of the full investigation: A total of about 250 trial participants underwent TCR sequencing, of whom under 220 had received two doses of AZD1222 and 26 had received two doses of the MenACWY control vaccine. Trial participants were enrolled by age into 18-55, 56-69 and 70-plus year subgroups, with 148, 28 and 57 TCR-sequenced participants respectively. Findings and caveats that apply to the study as a whole: Conclusions about previously exposed vaccinees are limited, since just 6 or 7 AZD1222 recipients were seropositive for SARS-CoV-2 at baseline. Reportedly, close to half of the unique spike-specific TCRs recognized epitopes lying outside the regions that are mutated in the B.1.351 and B.1.1.7 variants. A significant rise in spike-specific TCR breadth and depth was observed after two AZD1222 doses relative to day 0 and relative to MenACWY recipients. The vaccine-associated CD4 TCRs covered the entire spike protein, and the dominant responses fell in regions 160-218 and 743-854. Most participants were white British and females outnumbered males, and the authors suggested that clonal diversity may have been underestimated. No day 14 peak-response samples were available, so repertoires were characterized only after the peak T cell response. In the small 56-69-year group, the increase in depth fell short of significance, most likely because of low power.

Explained via the paper, the time point label denotes: about 28 days (+/-7) after the second vaccine dose. Because spike-specific TCR depth and breadth did not differ between the two schedules, AZD1222 recipients who got a second dose at roughly 4 weeks were pooled with those who got a second dose at roughly 12 weeks. Vaccinee samples were obtained from the UK trials COV001 and COV002, which included a single-blind randomized controlled phase 2/3 trial of AZD1222 (ChAdOx1 nCoV-19) in healthy adults. For TCRbeta chain sequencing, PBMC samples were collected from trial participants at day 0 and at day 28 after the second dose. Concerning this clone: Its antigen remains undetermined. Per-nucleotide qualities are absent, and no much larger clonotype sits a single base away.

The CDR3 regions of human TCRbeta chains were analyzed by immunosequencing. Processing in the source paper ran as follows. TCRs in the repertoires were matched against a reference library of SARS-CoV-2-specific TCRs that had been generated with the MIRA antigen-specificity platform. Breadth was defined as the fraction of unique TCRs that were SARS-CoV-2-associated. Depth was defined as the fraction of total T cells that were SARS-CoV-2-associated. Using the MIRA data, each spike-specific TCR was assigned both to the spike region to which the TCR was reactive and to a CD4 or CD8 class. Log10-transformed breadth and depth values were compared by one-way ANOVA with Sidak's multiple comparisons tests. Held by TCRdb, this immuneACCESS table contains in-frame sequences only and omits some clones. Under half of the omission traces to an unresolved V gene where checked; the cause of the rest is unknown. The V and J calls and clone size were taken over from that table, and D and trimming were inferred from the DNA. The sample table contains some 84,000 clones; only one count was recorded for 70% to 90% of them. The ten top clones hold 9% to 13% of the sample.

This TCR came from an adult who received the AZD1222 COVID-19 vaccine. Sequencing was performed on peripheral blood, taken 28 days after the second AZD1222 dose.

CDR3 region: CASMREKMNTEAFF. The DNA reads TGTGCCAGCATGAGGGAGAAAATGAACACTGAAGCTTTCTTT. The rearrangement joined TRBV28 to TRBJ1-1, with no confidently assigned D gene. Cut back by 7 bases and 0 bases, the V and J ends lie 12 bases apart. The CDR3 numbers 14 residues from cysteine through phenylalanine. The CDR3 DNA has 42 bases and is translated from base 1. The germline V gene yields MDHEN for CDR1 and SYDVKM for CDR2.